Shown below are 21 T cell receptor beta chains from a single sample sequenced in a study of T cell responses to AZD1222 COVID-19 vaccine. Some clones are missing from TCRdb's copy, which holds only in-frame ones; the method was immunoSEQ multiplex PCR. The sample includes 150,000 to 160,000 clones, 90% seen only once; the top ten take about 1.6%. The specimen comprised peripheral blood, sampled 28 days after the second AZD1222 dose. The receptors were gathered from an adult who received the AZD1222 COVID-19 vaccine.

The chain links TRBV2 to TRBJ2-1; D gene uncertain. The CDR3 sequence is 13 residues long. V was cut by 2 bases and J by 14 bases, with 16 bases left in between. In germline, CDR1 is SNHLY, CDR2 FYNNEI. The CDR3 coding sequence is TGTGCCAGCAGTGAAATGCAGTATTCACGCAAGTTCTTC. Protein sequence: CASSEMQYSRKFF.

The rearrangement joins TRBV18 to TRBJ1-2; 9 bases are shared with TRBD1. Per the germline V gene, CDR1 is KGHSH and CDR2 is LQKENI. The CDR3 has 17 amino acids. The J segment lost 5 bases and the V segment lost 3 bases, leaving 13 bases of the junction unmatched. Here the CDR3 DNA reads TGTGCCAGCTCACCGGTGTTTCGGGGACAGGGCAGGTATGGCTACACCTTC. Translation: CASSPVFRGQGRYGYTF.

The V call is TRBV28, the J call TRBJ1-3; D might be TRBD1 (5 bases). This CDR3 comprises 14 residues. Between the trimmed V and J ends, which lost 3 bases and 5 bases, there was a span of 11 bases. Germline values: CDR1 MDHEN, CDR2 SYDVKM. CDR3 DNA sequence: TGTGCCAGCAGTTTGTGGGACCCACGAAACACCATATATTTT. The encoded protein is CASSLWDPRNTIYF.

This rearrangement joins TRBV11-2 to TRBJ2-7; TRBD2 aligns across 9 bases. This CDR3 comprises 17 residues. V trimming: 1 base; J trimming: 2 bases; junction bases outside the gene matches: 9. Germline V gene lookup returns CDR1 SGHAT and CDR2 FQNNGV. CDR3 sequence: CASSLGTGGRGTYEQYF. CDR3 DNA: TGTGCCAGCAGCTTAGGGACCGGCGGGAGGGGGACCTACGAGCAGTACTTC. The whole variable domain, filled in from reference TRBV11-2 and TRBJ2-7, reads EAGVAQSPRYKIIEKRQSVAFWCNPISGHATLYWYQQILGQGPKLLIQFQNNGVVDDSQLPKDRFSAERLKGVDSTLKIQPAKLEDSAVYLCASSLGTGGRGTYEQYFGPGTRLTVT.

This chain links TRBV6-1 with TRBJ1-2; D is possibly TRBD1 (5 bases). There are 16 residues in the CDR3. Trimming took off 2 bases at V and 5 bases at J, with 18 bases between the two ends. Germline values: CDR1 MNHNS, CDR2 SASEGT. CDR3 amino acids: CASSEPGQGAFYGYTF. The DNA of the CDR3 is TGTGCCAGCAGTGAACCCGGGCAGGGAGCCTTTTATGGCTACACCTTC.

Written as DNA, the CDR3 is TGTGCTAGTGGTCCAGGCCAGTCGCCCTCACCCCTCCACTTT. Translation: CASGPGQSPSPLHF. The chain couples TRBV12-5 to TRBJ1-6; D not certain. CDR3 size: 14 residues. The V end lost 5 bases, the J end lost 10 bases, and 15 bases lay between the germline ends. Germline V CDR1 and CDR2: LGHNT, FRNRAP.

J is TRBJ1-2 and V is TRBV9; 7 positions match TRBD1. The CDR3 is 16 residues long. Germline V gene lookup returns CDR1 SGDLS and CDR2 YYNGEE. V was pared by 3 bases and J by 3 bases, with 11 bases of the junction left unmatched. CDR3: CASSAARDRQHYGYTF. The DNA of the CDR3 is TGTGCCAGCAGCGCGGCGCGGGACAGACAACACTATGGCTACACCTTC.

The V call is TRBV9, the J call TRBJ2-3; D is uncertain. The V gene's germline CDR1 is SGDLS and CDR2 YYNGEE. Trimming removed 4 bases at V and 6 bases at J, with 12 bases between. This CDR3 contains 13 residues. Written as DNA, the CDR3 is TGTGCCAGCAGCCTCCGACCCGTTGATACGCAGTATTTT. This translates into CASSLRPVDTQYF.

The chain has TRBV4-1 and TRBJ1-5; D unclear. The V gene lost 0 bases and the J gene lost 6 bases, with 6 bases spanning the gap. This CDR3 comprises 13 residues. Germline values: CDR1 MGHRA, CDR2 YSYEKL. CDR3 DNA sequence: TGCGCCAGCAGCCAAGATAAACCTCAGCCCCAGCATTTT. As protein: CASSQDKPQPQHF.

This clone was seen a single time. The V and J genes are TRBV12-3 or TRBV12-4 and TRBJ1-5; D call uncertain. The CDR3 is made up of 12 amino acids. Trimming left V 6 bases short and J 5 bases short, with 8 bases between. The CDR3 region has the DNA TGTGCCAGCAGCTATCTTCATCAGCCCCAGCATTTT. It is translated as CASSYLHQPQHF.

The chain links TRBV6-1 to TRBJ2-7, with a possible D match to TRBD1 (5 bases). V lost 3 bases and J 2 bases, leaving 17 bases between the germline ends. The CDR3 has 16 residues. Germline V lookup: CDR1 MNHNS, CDR2 SASEGT. CDR3 protein: CASSEWIQGWAYEQYF. CDR3 nucleotide sequence: TGTGCCAGCAGTGAGTGGATTCAGGGTTGGGCCTACGAGCAGTACTTC.

The chain links TRBV2 to TRBJ1-1, with D unclear. The germline V gene has CDR1 SNHLY and CDR2 FYNNEI. This CDR3 region has 14 residues. V shed 4 bases and J shed 4 bases, with 13 bases lying between them. The CDR3 loop is CASSAREAGTEAFF. The CDR3 DNA reads TGTGCCAGCAGTGCGCGGGAAGCAGGCACTGAAGCTTTCTTT.

The chain recombines TRBV5-1 with TRBJ1-2, with TRBD1 identical over 11 bases. Germline values: CDR1 SGHRS, CDR2 YFSETQ. This CDR3 spans 16 amino acids. The trim removed 5 bases at V and 1 base at J, leaving 7 bases unmatched. The CDR3 DNA follows: TGCGCCAGCAGGAGGACAGGGGGCGACCATAACTATGGCTACACCTTC. This gives the protein CASRRTGGDHNYGYTF.

This chain uses TRBV10-2 with TRBJ1-6, with TRBD1 matching 8 bases. Germline values: CDR1 WSHSY, CDR2 SAAADI. The CDR3 totals 11 residues. J lost 15 bases, V lost 6 bases, and 4 bases had no gene match. The CDR3 protein is CASRNTGGLHF. As DNA, the CDR3 is TGCGCCAGCAGGAACACAGGGGGCCTCCACTTT.

This sequence joins TRBV7-2 and TRBJ1-2; possible D gene TRBD1, 6 bases. The germline CDR1 and CDR2 sequences are SGHTA and FQGNSA. Trimming removed 4 bases from V and 6 bases from J, with 12 bases in between. This CDR3 contains 13 residues. The CDR3 DNA is TGTGCCAGCAGCTATCAAGCAGGGGATGGCTACACCTTC. It yields the protein CASSYQAGDGYTF.

The chain joins TRBV19 to TRBJ2-6; the D is unclear. The V and J ends lost 7 bases and 0 bases respectively, with 10 bases between them. The CDR3 is made up of 15 amino acids. Germline CDR1 LNHDA, CDR2 SQIVND (reference sequence). CDR3 DNA sequence: TGTGCCAGTACCAGGACCTTCTCTGGGGCCAACGTCCTGACTTTC. Translating gives CASTRTFSGANVLTF.

The chain links TRBV9 to TRBJ1-3; D gene uncertain. Germline V CDR1 and CDR2: SGDLS, YYNGEE. This CDR3 spans 15 amino acids. Trimming removed 0 bases at V and 4 bases at J, with 11 bases between. In DNA, the CDR3 is TGTGCCAGCAGCGTAGTGGGCGGGTGGGGAAACACCATATATTTT. This sequence encodes CASSVVGGWGNTIYF.

The chain couples TRBV6-6 to TRBJ1-5, with unresolved D. This CDR3 comprises 14 residues. The germline V gene has CDR1 MNHNY and CDR2 SVGAGI (reference sequence). V was pared by 7 bases and J by 0 bases, with 10 bases between. CDR3 sequence (DNA): TGTGCCAGCACCAATGGGAATAGCAATCAGCCCCAGCATTTT. This translates into CASTNGNSNQPQHF.

The chain links TRBV7-2 to TRBJ1-5; D unresolved. Per germline, CDR1 SGHTA and CDR2 FQGNSA. CDR3 length equals 15 residues. Trimming cost V 5 bases and J 0 bases, with 11 bases left between them. The CDR3 loop reads CASSVQAHSNQPQHF. CDR3 in DNA: TGTGCCAGCAGCGTTCAGGCGCATAGCAATCAGCCCCAGCATTTT.

The CDR3 DNA reads TGTGCCAGCAGCCAAGCTACAGGGGGCAATCAGCCCCAGCATTTT. Amino acids: CASSQATGGNQPQHF. The V call is TRBV4-2, the J call TRBJ1-5; 7 bases align to TRBD1. CDR3 length equals 15 residues. CDR1 LGHNA and CDR2 YNFKEQ come from the germline V gene. V lost 1 base and J lost 2; bases outside the gene matches: 2.

This clone was seen once. This chain joins TRBV19 and TRBJ2-3; no reliable D call. The CDR3 has 16 residues. The V gene lost 6 bases and the J gene lost 4 bases, with 20 bases spanning the gap. CDR1 is LNHDA, CDR2 SQIVND, per germline (reference sequence). The CDR3 nucleotides read TGTGCCAGTAGGGCCAGCGTCCCCCCTTTATCAGATACGCAGTATTTT. It encodes CASRASVPPLSDTQYF.